The 9 T cell receptor beta chains listed next were all sequenced from one sample in a study of T cells in Graves' hyperthyroidism and ophthalmopathy. TCR beta CDR3 regions were amplified from RNA. RT-PCR in the first round (using the HTBI primer set) targeted the TCR CDR3. TCRdb processed the multiplex PCR reads anew with MiXCR; each CDR3 protein has one entry. The table lists under 350,000 distinct CDR3 sequences, about an eighth of them singletons, with roughly 7.9% in the top ten. Material: blood. The source is a woman in her thirties or forties with Graves' hyperthyroidism.

This clonotype was detected only a few times. The gene calls are TRBV6-1 and TRBJ2-3; 8 bases line up with TRBD2. This CDR3 comprises 13 residues. The V and J ends lost 6 bases and 6 bases, in that order; junction bases with no gene match: 5. Germline-derived CDR1 and CDR2 are MNHNS and SASEGT. The CDR3 coding sequence is TGTGCCAGCAGCCTCGGGAGGGAGGATACGCAGTATTTT. Protein: CASSLGREDTQYF.

The rearrangement joins TRBV29-1 to TRBJ2-5; tentative D call: TRBD1 (6 bases). Trimming shortened V by 5 bases and J by 2 bases, and 15 bases separated the two germline ends. CDR1 and CDR2 (germline): SQVTM, ANQGSEA. CDR3 size: 14 residues. CDR3 loop: CSVTPGHKQETQYF. DNA of the CDR3: TGCAGCGTTACTCCGGGACACAAGCAAGAGACCCAGTACTTC.

In its sample, this clonotype was seen many times. V and J are TRBV20-1 and TRBJ2-5, with D possibly TRBD2 on 6 matching bases. This CDR3 is built from 13 residues. The germline V gene has CDR1 DFQATT and CDR2 SNEGSKA (reference sequence). The V end was cut by 6 bases, the J end by 5 bases, with 16 bases between. The CDR3 DNA reads as TGCAGTGCCACGGTTGCGGGGAGGGAGACCCAGTACTTC. This encodes CSATVAGRETQYF.

This clonotype has a handful of counts. The rearrangement links TRBV14 to TRBJ2-1; perhaps TRBD2 as D (6 bases). The germline gives CDR1 SGHDN, CDR2 FVKESK. The CDR3 spans 18 residues. Trimming stripped 3 bases from V and 6 bases from J, with 24 bases between. DNA of the CDR3: TGTGCCAGCAGCCAGGAGGCCCCCCTTGTGGCTAGCGTCAATGAGCAGTTCTTC. This translates into CASSQEAPLVASVNEQFF.

This clonotype was detected ten times or more. The genes are TRBV6-1 and TRBJ1-2, with D possibly matching TRBD1 (5 bases). CDR1 and CDR2 (germline): MNHNS, SASEGT. This CDR3 contains 14 residues. Trimming cost V 8 bases and J 1 base, with 14 bases left between them. The CDR3 coding sequence is TGTGCCAGCTGTAGACAGATGGGTAACTATGGCTACACCTTC. Its translation: CASCRQMGNYGYTF.

The chain has TRBV3-1 and TRBJ2-5, with 8 bases aligning to TRBD1. Trimming at V came to 1 base and at J to 4 bases, leaving 2 bases not matched to a gene. Germline CDR1 reads LGHDT; CDR2 reads YNNKEL (reference sequence). There are 14 residues in the CDR3. In DNA, the CDR3 is TGTGCCAGCAGCCAAGCCAGGGGGCGAGAGACCCAGTACTTC. It is translated as CASSQARGRETQYF.

This clonotype has at least ten counts. The gene calls are TRBV3-1 and TRBJ2-1; 9 nucleotides line up with TRBD2. Germline CDR1 and CDR2: LGHDT and YNNKEL (reference sequence). The J segment lost 4 bases and the V segment lost 1 base, leaving 2 bases of the junction unmatched. This CDR3 comprises 15 residues. CDR3 sequence (DNA): TGTGCCAGCAGCCAAGCGCTAGCGGGATACAATGAGCAGTTCTTC. Amino acids: CASSQALAGYNEQFF.

The chain employs TRBV20-1 and TRBJ2-1; 8 bases map to TRBD1. This CDR3 is built from 12 residues. V shed 3 bases, J shed 12 bases, and the junction held 7 bases outside the gene matches. Looked up from germline, CDR1 is DFQATT and CDR2 is SNEGSKA (reference sequence). CDR3 bases: TGCAGTGCTAGGACAGGGGTAGGACTGCAGTTCTTC. Translated: CSARTGVGLQFF.

This clonotype was found many times. In DNA form, the CDR3 reads TGTGCCAGCAGCAAACAGATCCAAGAGACCCAGTACTTC. Translating gives CASSKQIQETQYF. The chain employs TRBV7-9 and TRBJ2-5; D unresolved. Germline V gene sequence: CDR1 SEHNR, CDR2 FQNEAQ (reference sequence). This CDR3 has 13 residues. V was shortened by 5 bases and J by 1 base, with 8 bases between the two germline ends.